Listed below are T cell receptor beta chains from one sample, sequenced in a study of cytomegalovirus exposure and HLA in healthy donors. Sequencing used immunoSEQ multiplex PCR; TCRdb keeps in-frame clones, though not all of them. Of 90,000 to 150,000 clones listed, around three quarters are singletons. Sequencing input: PBMCs. Receptors originate from a man between 18 and 29 years old in good health and CMV-seropositive. The CDR3 runs from the conserved cysteine through the conserved F or W. A D gene is named only where the DNA matches it firmly. Size is omitted from some rows. Given values are once, few, many or a class for expanded clones.

D	V	size	J	DNA	CDR3
NA	TRBV7-9	NA	TRBJ2-3	TGTGCCAGCAGCTTTGGCTTCGGGGGAGGCACGAAAGATACGCAGTATTTT	CASSFGFGGGTKDTQYF
NA	TRBV5-4	NA	TRBJ2-7	TGTGCCAGCCGATCGGAACAGGGTTACGAGCAGTACTTC	CASRSEQGYEQYF
TRBD1	TRBV9	NA	TRBJ1-4	TGTGCCAGCAGCGTAGATGACAGGGGTAATGAAAAACTGTTTTTT	CASSVDDRGNEKLFF
NA	TRBV18	few	TRBJ1-4	TGTGCCAGCTCACCATTGGGGCGCGAGGCTAATGAAAAACTGTTTTTT	CASSPLGREANEKLFF
TRBD1	TRBV27	NA	TRBJ1-3	TGTGCCAGCAGTTTGCACAGGGGGCTTGGAAACACCATATATTTT	CASSLHRGLGNTIYF
TRBD2	TRBV19	NA	TRBJ2-7	TGTGCCAGTAGTTCGGGGACTAGCGGCTACGAGCAGTACTTC	CASSSGTSGYEQYF
NA	TRBV30	NA	TRBJ1-5	TGTGCCTGGGCCTCAGGAACGGGGCAGCCCCAGCATTTT	CAWASGTGQPQHF
TRBD2	TRBV14	NA	TRBJ2-3	TGTGCCAGCAGCCCCCGACTAGCGGGGCTCACAGATACGCAGTATTTT	CASSPRLAGLTDTQYF
NA	TRBV7-9	NA	TRBJ2-7	TGTGCCAGCAGAAAATCAGGGTCCGGGTTCTCCTACGAGCAGTACTTC	CASRKSGSGFSYEQYF
NA	TRBV5-1	NA	TRBJ2-6	TGCGCCAGCAGCCCGGGTAACTCTGGGGCCAACGTCCTGACTTTC	CASSPGNSGANVLTF
TRBD2	TRBV9	few	TRBJ2-1	TGTGCCAGCACCCCCCGAACTAGCGGGGAATACAATGAGCAGTTCTTC	CASTPRTSGEYNEQFF
NA	TRBV19	NA	TRBJ1-2	TGTGCCAGTAGCCTCCCCCCGACCTGGGCGAACTATGGCTACACCTTC	CASSLPPTWANYGYTF
NA	TRBV5-5	NA	TRBJ2-7	TGTGCCAGCACCACAGCCCGCAAAAAGCAGTACTTC	CASTTARKKQYF
TRBD1	TRBV6-5	once	TRBJ1-2	TGTGCCAGCAGTCCATCCGGGACAGGCTATGGCTACACCTTC	CASSPSGTGYGYTF
TRBD1	TRBV6-5	NA	TRBJ2-2	TGTGCCAGTCAGGGGGACACCGGGGAGCTGTTTTTT	CASQGDTGELFF
NA	TRBV29-1	NA	TRBJ1-2	TGCAGCGTTGAAGAAGGTGTTCCGGGAAACTATGGCTACACCTTC	CSVEEGVPGNYGYTF
TRBD2	TRBV6-5	NA	TRBJ2-2	TGTGCCAGCTCCCAAGCGGGGGGGCGAGTGGAGCTGTTTTTT	CASSQAGGRVELFF
TRBD2	TRBV2	NA	TRBJ2-7	TGTGCCAGCAGTGAAGAGAGGGAGCGGGGGCCTACCTACGAGCAGTACTTC	CASSEERERGPTYEQYF